This T cell receptor beta chain was identified during a study of T cells after yellow fever vaccination. Study outcomes and limitations: Peak timing came faster in the weaker secondary response, day 5 versus 15.

This clonotype was detected a few times. Antigen: not known. The junction departs from germline at one end; a sequencing error may be responsible. TCRdb reprocessed the 5' RACE reads via MiXCR and lists one record per CDR3 protein. The sample holds over 130,000 distinct CDR3 sequences, more than 6% seen once. The input for sequencing was CD4+ T cells sorted from PBMCs, taken 5 days after the yellow fever booster vaccination. The receptor comes from a man aged 25 to 45 who received the YFV17D yellow fever vaccine.

As DNA, the CDR3 is TGCAGCGTGGAAGCGGGTGCGATCGGTACGCAGTATTTT. Translation: CSVEAGAIGTQYF. The chain links TRBV29-1 to TRBJ2-3, with D perhaps TRBD2 (6 bases). Germline V CDR1 and CDR2: SQVTM, ANQGSEA. This CDR3 spans 13 amino acids.